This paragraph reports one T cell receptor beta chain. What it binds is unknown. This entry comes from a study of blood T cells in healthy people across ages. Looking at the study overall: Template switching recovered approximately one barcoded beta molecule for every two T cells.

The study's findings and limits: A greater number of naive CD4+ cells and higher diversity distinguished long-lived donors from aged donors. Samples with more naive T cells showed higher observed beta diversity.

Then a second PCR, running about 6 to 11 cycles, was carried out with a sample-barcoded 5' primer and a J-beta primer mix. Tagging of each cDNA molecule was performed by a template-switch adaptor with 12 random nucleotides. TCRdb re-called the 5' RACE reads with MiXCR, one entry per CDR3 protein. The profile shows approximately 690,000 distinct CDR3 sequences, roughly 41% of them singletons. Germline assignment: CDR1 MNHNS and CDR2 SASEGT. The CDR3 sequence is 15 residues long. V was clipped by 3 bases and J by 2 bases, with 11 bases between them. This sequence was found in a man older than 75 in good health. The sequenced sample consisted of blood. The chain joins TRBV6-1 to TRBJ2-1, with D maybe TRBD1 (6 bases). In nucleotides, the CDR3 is TGTGCCAGCAGTGATTTGGGGGCGGCCTACAATGAGCAGTTCTTC. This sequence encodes CASSDLGAAYNEQFF.